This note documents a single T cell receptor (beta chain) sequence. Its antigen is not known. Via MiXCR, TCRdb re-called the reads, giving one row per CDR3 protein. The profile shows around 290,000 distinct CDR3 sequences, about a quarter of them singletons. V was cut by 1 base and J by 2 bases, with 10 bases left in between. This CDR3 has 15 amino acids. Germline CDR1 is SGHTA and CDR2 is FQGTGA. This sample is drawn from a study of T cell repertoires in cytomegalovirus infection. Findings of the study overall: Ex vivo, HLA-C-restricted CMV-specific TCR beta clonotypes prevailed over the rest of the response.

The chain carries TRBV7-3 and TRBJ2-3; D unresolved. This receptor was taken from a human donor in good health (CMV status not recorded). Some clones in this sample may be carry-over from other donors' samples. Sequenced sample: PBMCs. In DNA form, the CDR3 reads TGTGCCAGCAGCTTAAGAGGAAGACCCACAGATACGCAGTATTTT. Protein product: CASSLRGRPTDTQYF.